This entry lists 5 T cell receptor beta chains sequenced from one sample in a study of blood T cell repertoires in COVID-19. Here immunoSEQ multiplex PCR was the method, and the copy in TCRdb shows in-frame clones only, minus some. The sample holds around 340,000 clones; around 82% are singletons and the top ten take 2.5% to 3.5%. Sequencing was carried out using peripheral blood. The receptors shown here come from a man aged 25 to 40 with active or convalescent COVID-19.

This clone was found once. The V gene is TRBV7-2, the J gene TRBJ1-2; unclear D gene. V lost 3 bases and J 8 bases, leaving 19 bases between the germline ends. This CDR3 is built from 15 residues. Germline V gene sequence: CDR1 SGHTA, CDR2 FQGNSA. The CDR3 DNA is TGTGCCAGCAGCTTTTCAAATCCAGGTCCAGGAGGCTACACCTTC. It is translated as CASSFSNPGPGGYTF.

The V gene is TRBV3-1 (or the pseudogene TRBV3-2), the J gene TRBJ1-2; perhaps TRBD1 as D (6 bases). The CDR3 is made up of 16 amino acids. In germline, CDR1 is LGHDT, CDR2 YNNKEL (reference sequence). The V gene lost 0 bases and the J gene lost 1 base, with 12 bases spanning the gap. The DNA of the CDR3 is TGTGCCAGCAGCCAAGAGCGGACAGCCTATAACTATGGCTACACCTTC. This codes for CASSQERTAYNYGYTF.

The rearrangement uses TRBV29-1 and TRBJ2-3, with D perhaps matching TRBD2 (5 bases). The V and J ends lost 6 bases and 6 bases respectively, with 16 bases between them. The CDR3 has 13 amino acids. From germline, CDR1 is SQVTM and CDR2 ANQGSEA. The CDR3 nucleotides are TGCAGCGTCGGAGACGGGGTGGCGGATACGCAGTATTTT. It is translated as CSVGDGVADTQYF.

This clone was seen a single time. The chain is built from TRBV6-2 or TRBV6-3 and TRBJ2-5; D gene unclear. Trimming removed 5 bases at V and 2 bases at J, with 9 bases between. The length of the CDR3 is 13 residues. Germline CDR1 reads MNHEY; CDR2 reads SVGEGT. The CDR3 reads CASSPTPQETQYF. The CDR3 DNA reads as TGTGCCAGCAGTCCCACACCACAAGAGACCCAGTACTTC.

This clone was observed once. This rearrangement joins TRBV30 to TRBJ2-1, with TRBD2 matching over 12 bases. The CDR3 contains 13 residues. With 5 bases clipped from V and 9 bases from J, the junction kept 5 bases outside the gene matches. From germline, CDR1 is GTSNPN and CDR2 SVGIG (reference sequence). CDR3 residues: CAWEGLAGLEQFF. Written as DNA, the CDR3 is TGTGCCTGGGAGGGACTAGCGGGCCTTGAGCAGTTCTTC.